A selection of T cell receptor beta chains follows, all from one sample in a study of T cells in tuberculosis. Using immunoSEQ multiplex PCR, the repertoire was profiled, and TCRdb retains in-frame clones only, with some absent. Among tens of thousands of clones, 92% were seen once, and the ten largest hold around 7%. This specimen consisted of PBMCs, obtained at tuberculosis diagnosis. Receptors originate from an adult with tuberculosis. Each CDR3 is given with its conserved first and last residue. A D gene is named only where the DNA matches it firmly.

D gene | J gene | V gene | CDR3 protein
- | TRBJ2-2 | TRBV29-1 | CSAGVANTGELFF
TRBD2 | TRBJ2-2 | TRBV10-1 | CASSLAGANTGELFF
TRBD2 | TRBJ2-3 | TRBV6-5 | CASSSLAGGGDTQYF
- | TRBJ2-7 | TRBV13 | CASSTISSYEQYF
- | TRBJ2-3 | TRBV27 | CASSPLGPGLSTDTQYF
TRBD1 | TRBJ1-2 | TRBV19 | CASSITGTAISRYGYTF
- | TRBJ2-1 | TRBV30 | CAWIRSRTNYNEQFF
- | TRBJ2-1 | TRBV7-3 | CASSSRDSPYNEQFF
TRBD2 | TRBJ2-1 | TRBV4-2 | CASSPASGRAIEQFF
- | TRBJ1-6 | TRBV5-5 | CASSPSGEGANSPLHF
TRBD2 | TRBJ2-5 | TRBV19 | CASNVGLAGGETQYF
TRBD1 | TRBJ1-2 | TRBV19 | CASSIAGTEITNYGYTF
TRBD2 | TRBJ2-7 | TRBV4-2 | CASSQKLAGGPSPEQYF
- | TRBJ2-4 | TRBV19 | CASSTAVDSQNSIQYF
- | TRBJ1-1 | TRBV11-2 | CASSSHSTGNAEAFF
TRBD1 | TRBJ1-2 | TRBV4-1 | CASSQGWGQGAHNYGYTF
TRBD1 | TRBJ2-5 | TRBV7-9 | CASSLGQQETQYF
TRBD2 | TRBJ2-1 | TRBV19 | CASKASGKGSYNEQFF
- | TRBJ1-5 | TRBV2 | CASDRGGIEQPQHF
TRBD1 | TRBJ1-5 | TRBV28 | CASSSRSPTGGGNQPQHF
TRBD1 | TRBJ1-2 | TRBV2 | CASSLGQGVYGYTF
TRBD2 | TRBJ2-7 | TRBV15 | CATSRRGSGRADEQYF
TRBD2 | TRBJ2-7 | TRBV5-4 | CASSSGRLAGASYEQYF
- | TRBJ2-3 | TRBV9 | CASSVGSTTDTQYF
- | TRBJ1-5 | TRBV5-8 | CASSLGGDQPQHF
- | TRBJ2-3 | TRBV5-6 | CASSLRGGGADTQYF
- | TRBJ2-2 | TRBV7-2 | CASSSQPFRLGAGELFF
- | TRBJ2-4 | TRBV5-5 | CASSLADLNIQYF
TRBD2 | TRBJ2-1 | TRBV27 | CASSLLAGALPYNEQFF
- | TRBJ1-5 | TRBV18 | CASSSSPGVGQPQHF
- | TRBJ1-5 | TRBV6-5 | CASSPGQMVGPQHF
TRBD2 | TRBJ2-3 | TRBV4-1 | CASSQVVAGLAGLSNTDTQYF
- | TRBJ2-1 | TRBV27 | CASSLSWAGADNEQFF
TRBD1 | TRBJ2-1 | TRBV4-1 | CASRGGDRGNGEQFF
TRBD1 | TRBJ1-1 | TRBV9 | CASSVGGGNGNTEAFF
- | TRBJ1-4 | TRBV2 | CASSVPRQVEEKLFF
- | TRBJ2-1 | TRBV9 | CASSVGGRTYNEQFF
- | TRBJ1-2 | TRBV30 | CAWSLTKAGSGGYTF
- | TRBJ2-1 | TRBV6-1 | CASRRTGSSYNEQFF
- | TRBJ2-1 | TRBV2 | CASLEGNEQFF